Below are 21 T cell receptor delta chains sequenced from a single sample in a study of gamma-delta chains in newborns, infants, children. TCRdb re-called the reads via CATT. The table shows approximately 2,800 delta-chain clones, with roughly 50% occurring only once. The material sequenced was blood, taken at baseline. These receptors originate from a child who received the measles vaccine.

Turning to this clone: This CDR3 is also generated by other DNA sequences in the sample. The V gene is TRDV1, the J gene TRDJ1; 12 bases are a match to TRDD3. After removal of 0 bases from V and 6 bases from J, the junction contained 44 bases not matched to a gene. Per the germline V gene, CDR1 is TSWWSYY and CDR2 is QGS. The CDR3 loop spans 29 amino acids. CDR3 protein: CALGELNKPKAVILLRKSLLGDTWNKLIF. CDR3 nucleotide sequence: TGTGCTCTTGGGGAACTAAATAAGCCGAAAGCTGTAATACTCCTACGTAAGAGTTTACTGGGGGATACCTGGAATAAACTCATCTTT.

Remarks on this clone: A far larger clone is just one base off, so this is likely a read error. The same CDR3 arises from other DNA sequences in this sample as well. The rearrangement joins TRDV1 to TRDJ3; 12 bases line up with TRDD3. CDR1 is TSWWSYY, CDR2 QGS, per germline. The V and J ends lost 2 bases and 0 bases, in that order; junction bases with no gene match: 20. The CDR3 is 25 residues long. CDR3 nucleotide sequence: TGTGCTCTTGGGGAAAGGGGCACTCTACACTGGGGGATACTTCAAAGCTCCTGGGACACCCGACAGATGTTTTTC. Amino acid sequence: CALGERGTLHWGILQSSWDTRQMFF.

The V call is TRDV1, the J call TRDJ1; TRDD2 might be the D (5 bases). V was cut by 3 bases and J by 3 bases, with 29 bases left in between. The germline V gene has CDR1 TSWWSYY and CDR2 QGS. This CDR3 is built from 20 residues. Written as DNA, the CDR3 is TGTGCTCTTGGGGAGGTATTTTTTCCCCTGAACCCTTCTATTCCCGATAAACTCATCTTT. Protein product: CALGEVFFPLNPSIPDKLIF.

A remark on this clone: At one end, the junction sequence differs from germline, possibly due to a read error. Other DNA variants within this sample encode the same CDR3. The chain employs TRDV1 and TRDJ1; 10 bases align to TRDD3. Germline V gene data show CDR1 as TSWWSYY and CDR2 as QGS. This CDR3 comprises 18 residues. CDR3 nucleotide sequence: TGTGCCCTTGGGAACCGTTCCCCACTGGGGGATTACACCGATAAACTCATCTTT. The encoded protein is CALGNRSPLGDYTDKLIF.

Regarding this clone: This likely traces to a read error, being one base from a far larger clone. CDR3 DNA: TGTGCCTGTGATCCCTTGGAGCGTGGGGGATACGCAATAGATAAACTCACCTTT. It specifies CACDPLERGGYAIDKLTF. The V gene is TRDV2, the J gene TRDJ1; the match to TRDD3 covers 11 bases. CDR1 is GEAIGNYY and CDR2 is EKD in the germline V gene. The CDR3 covers 18 residues.

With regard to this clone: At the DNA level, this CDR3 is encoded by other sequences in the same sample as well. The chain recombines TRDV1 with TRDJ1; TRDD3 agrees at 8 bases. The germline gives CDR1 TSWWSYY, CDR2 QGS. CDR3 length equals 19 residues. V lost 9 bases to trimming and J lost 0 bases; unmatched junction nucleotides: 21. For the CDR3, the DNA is TGTGCTCTCCCGATCCTCAGGTGGGGGATCCGAGGGAACACCGATAAACTCATCTTT. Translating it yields CALPILRWGIRGNTDKLIF.

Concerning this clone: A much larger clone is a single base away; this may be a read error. In DNA form, the CDR3 reads TGTGCCTGTGACACCGGTCGGGGTTACACCGATAAACTCATCTTT. Protein product: CACDTGRGYTDKLIF. The J gene is TRDJ1, the V gene TRDV2, with D uncertain. This CDR3 spans 15 amino acids. V gave up 0 bases and J gave up 0 bases, with 10 bases separating them. Germline loops: CDR1 GEAIGNYY, CDR2 EKD.

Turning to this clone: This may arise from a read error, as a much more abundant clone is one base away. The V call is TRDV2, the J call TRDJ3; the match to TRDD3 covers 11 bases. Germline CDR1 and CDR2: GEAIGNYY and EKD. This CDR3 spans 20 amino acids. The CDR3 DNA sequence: TGTGCCAGTGACACCGTGGTGGGGGATACGCGAACCTGGGACACCCGACAGATGTTTTTC. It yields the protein CASDTVVGDTRTWDTRQMFF.

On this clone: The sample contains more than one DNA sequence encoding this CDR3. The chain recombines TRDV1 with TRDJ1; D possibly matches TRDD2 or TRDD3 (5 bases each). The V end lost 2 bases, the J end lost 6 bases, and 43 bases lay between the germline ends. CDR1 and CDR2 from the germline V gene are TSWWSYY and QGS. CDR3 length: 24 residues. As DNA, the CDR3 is TGTGCTCTTGGGGAATCAGACGGGAACTTCCATCCCCTTTGGGGTTGTAAGGACGCTAATAAACTCATCTTT. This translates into CALGESDGNFHPLWGCKDANKLIF.

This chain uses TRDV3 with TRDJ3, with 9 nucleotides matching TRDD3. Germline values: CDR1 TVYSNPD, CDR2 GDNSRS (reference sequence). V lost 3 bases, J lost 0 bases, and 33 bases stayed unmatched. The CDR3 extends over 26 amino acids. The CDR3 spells CAFPRATPKRINRGILGSWDTRQMFF. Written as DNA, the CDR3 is TGTGCCTTCCCCCGGGCCACCCCAAAAAGGATTAATCGGGGGATACTGGGCTCCTGGGACACCCGACAGATGTTTTTC.

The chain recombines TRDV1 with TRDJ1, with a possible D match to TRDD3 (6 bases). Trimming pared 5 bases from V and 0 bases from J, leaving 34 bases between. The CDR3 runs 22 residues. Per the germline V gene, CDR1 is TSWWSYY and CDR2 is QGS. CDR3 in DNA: TGTGCTCTTGGGAGCCGTAGGGTCCCTAATGTACTGGGACTAAAGTACACCGATAAACTCATCTTT. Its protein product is CALGSRRVPNVLGLKYTDKLIF.

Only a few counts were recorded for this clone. For the CDR3, the DNA is TGTGCCTTTACGACCGCTTCCTACTTGGGGATACGCGCCGATAAACTCATCTTT. This translates into CAFTTASYLGIRADKLIF. This chain links TRDV3 with TRDJ1; the D gene is possibly TRDD3 (9 bases). Trimming left V 1 base short and J 3 bases short, with 27 bases between. This CDR3 region has 18 residues. Germline-derived CDR1 and CDR2 are TVYSNPD and GDNSRS (reference sequence).

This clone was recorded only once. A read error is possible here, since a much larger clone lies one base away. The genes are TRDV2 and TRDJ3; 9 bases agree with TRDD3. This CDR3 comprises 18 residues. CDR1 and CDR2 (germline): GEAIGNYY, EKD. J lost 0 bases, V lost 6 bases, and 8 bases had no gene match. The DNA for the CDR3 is TGTGCCTGTTACTTACTGGGGGACAGCTCCTGGGACACCCGACAGATGTTTTTC. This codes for CACYLLGDSSWDTRQMFF.

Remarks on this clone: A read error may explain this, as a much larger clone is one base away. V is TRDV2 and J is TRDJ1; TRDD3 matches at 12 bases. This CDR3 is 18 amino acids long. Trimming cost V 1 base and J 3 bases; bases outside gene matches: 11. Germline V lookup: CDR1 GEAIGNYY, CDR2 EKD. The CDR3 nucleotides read TGTGCCTGTGACACAAGCTGGGGGATACGAAGGGACGCCGATAAACTCATCTTT. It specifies CACDTSWGIRRDADKLIF.

The CDR3 reads CALGDPSLPPTAHKLIF. The CDR3, as DNA: TGTGCTCTTGGGGACCCGTCCCTTCCTCCTACGGCCCATAAACTCATCTTT. The chain has TRDV1 and TRDJ1; TRDD2 matches at 7 bases. V shed 3 bases and J 6 bases; nucleotides not matched to a gene: 16. The CDR3 consists of 17 residues. Germline V gene sequence: CDR1 TSWWSYY, CDR2 QGS.

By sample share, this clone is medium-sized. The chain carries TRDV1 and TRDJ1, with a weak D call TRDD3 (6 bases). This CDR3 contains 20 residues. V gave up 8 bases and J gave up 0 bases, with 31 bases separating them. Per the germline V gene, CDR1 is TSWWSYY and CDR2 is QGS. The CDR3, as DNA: TGTGCTCTTATACTCCCTCCTAGTGAGTACTGGGACCCGTACACCGATAAACTCATCTTT. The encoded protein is CALILPPSEYWDPYTDKLIF.

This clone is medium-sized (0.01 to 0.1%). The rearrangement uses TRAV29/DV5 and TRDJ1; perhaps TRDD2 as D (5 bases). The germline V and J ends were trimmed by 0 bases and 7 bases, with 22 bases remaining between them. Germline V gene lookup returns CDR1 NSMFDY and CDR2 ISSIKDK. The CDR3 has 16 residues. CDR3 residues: CAASAGLPVPKAKLIF. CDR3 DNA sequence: TGTGCAGCAAGCGCAGGACTTCCCGTACCTAAGGCTAAACTCATCTTT.

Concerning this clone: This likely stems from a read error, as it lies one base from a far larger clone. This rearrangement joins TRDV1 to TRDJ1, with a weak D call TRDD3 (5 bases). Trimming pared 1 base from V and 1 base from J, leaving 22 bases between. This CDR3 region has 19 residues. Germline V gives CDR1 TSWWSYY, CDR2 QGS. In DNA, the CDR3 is TGTGCTCTTGGGGAACAGGCCATATTGGGGAATGAGGGCACCGATAAACTCATCTTT. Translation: CALGEQAILGNEGTDKLIF.

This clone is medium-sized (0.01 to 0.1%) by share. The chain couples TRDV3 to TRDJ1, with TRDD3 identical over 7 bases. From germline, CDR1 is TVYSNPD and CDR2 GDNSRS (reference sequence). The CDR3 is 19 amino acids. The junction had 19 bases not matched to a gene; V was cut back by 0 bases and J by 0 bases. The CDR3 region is CAFSWGPGDAVGYTDKLIF. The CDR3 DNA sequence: TGTGCCTTTAGCTGGGGCCCGGGGGATGCGGTGGGGTACACCGATAAACTCATCTTT.

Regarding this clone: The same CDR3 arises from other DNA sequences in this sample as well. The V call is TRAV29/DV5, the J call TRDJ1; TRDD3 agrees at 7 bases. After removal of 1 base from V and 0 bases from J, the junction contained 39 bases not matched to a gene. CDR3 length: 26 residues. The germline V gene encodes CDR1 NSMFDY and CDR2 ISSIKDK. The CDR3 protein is CAASTVRSPSGRYWGSGIWYTDKLIF. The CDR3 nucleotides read TGTGCAGCAAGCACCGTCCGAAGTCCTTCTGGGCGGTACTGGGGATCTGGGATATGGTACACCGATAAACTCATCTTT.

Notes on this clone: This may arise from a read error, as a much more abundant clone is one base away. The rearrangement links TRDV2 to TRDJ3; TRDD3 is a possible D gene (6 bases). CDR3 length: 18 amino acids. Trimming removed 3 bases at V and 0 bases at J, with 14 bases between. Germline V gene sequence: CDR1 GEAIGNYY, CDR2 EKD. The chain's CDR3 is CACDAVGASSWDTRQMFF. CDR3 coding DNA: TGTGCCTGTGACGCCGTGGGGGCCAGCTCCTGGGACACCCGACAGATGTTTTTC.